These 19 T cell receptor beta chains share one sample of origin, sequenced in a study of TIL therapy for anti-PD-1-resistant metastatic lung cancer. Time point reported: pre-treatment sample, taken before nivolumab and TIL therapy. Tumor tissue came from excised metastases, mostly pleural nodules or supraclavicular lymph nodes. The libraries were made with immunoSEQ v3. Sequencing used immunoSEQ multiplex PCR; TCRdb keeps in-frame clones, though not all of them. The sample carries tens of thousands of clones, just over 70% recorded once. Specimen: tumor tissue, collected at baseline. Receptors were obtained from a person aged 25-85 years with non-small cell lung cancer.

This sequence joins TRBV18 and TRBJ1-3; no definite D call. The V end lost 6 bases, the J end lost 0 bases, and 15 bases lay between the germline ends. This CDR3 is built from 16 residues. Germline assignment: CDR1 KGHSH and CDR2 LQKENI. CDR3 in amino acids: CASSVSFGVSGNTIYF. The CDR3 DNA reads as TGTGCCAGCTCCGTCAGCTTTGGGGTCTCTGGAAACACCATATATTTT.

The V call is TRBV4-2, the J call TRBJ2-1; 9 nucleotides align to TRBD1. Per germline, CDR1 LGHNA and CDR2 YNFKEQ. Trimming cost V 4 bases and J 9 bases; bases outside gene matches: 4. CDR3 length: 13 residues. The CDR3 DNA reads TGTGCCAGCAGCCCGTGGACAGGGGCTGAGCAGTTCTTC. It codes for CASSPWTGAEQFF.

This chain uses TRBV5-1 with TRBJ2-3; D is undetermined. This CDR3 comprises 13 residues. V was shortened by 1 base and J by 4 bases, with 7 bases between the two germline ends. CDR1 is SGHRS, CDR2 YFSETQ, per germline. The CDR3 DNA sequence: TGCGCCAGCAGCTTGACTTGGTCAGATACGCAGTATTTT. Its protein is CASSLTWSDTQYF.

In DNA, the CDR3 is TGCGCCAGCAGCAACAGGGGGCGGCTCCCGACCCGCGCTGAAGCTTTCTTT. This gives the protein CASSNRGRLPTRAEAFF. This sequence joins TRBV5-1 and TRBJ1-1, with 9 bases aligning to TRBD1. Per germline, CDR1 SGHRS and CDR2 YFSETQ. V lost 4 bases to trimming and J lost 6 bases; unmatched junction nucleotides: 16. The CDR3 has 17 amino acids.

The chain links TRBV10-3 to TRBJ2-3, with 7 bases matching TRBD2. V gave up 10 bases and J gave up 4 bases; unmatched junction bases: 11. CDR3 size: 14 residues. The germline gives CDR1 ENHRY, CDR2 SYGVKD. The CDR3 region has the DNA TGTGCCACCGCCCCAGCGGGGAGGGCAGATACGCAGTATTTT. Amino acids: CATAPAGRADTQYF.

This clone was seen a few times. This CDR3 is CAISPLGEKLFF. CDR3 DNA: TGTGCCATCTCCCCCCTTGGTGAAAAACTGTTTTTT. The chain recombines TRBV10-3 with TRBJ1-4; D not resolved. The CDR3 covers 12 residues. Germline CDR1 and CDR2: ENHRY and SYGVKD. V lost 8 bases, J lost 7 bases, and 11 bases lay in between.

The rearrangement joins TRBV27 to TRBJ2-7; no clear D. There are 18 residues in the CDR3. With 2 bases removed from V and 5 bases from J, the gap between germline ends came to 25 bases. Germline CDR1 is MNHEY and CDR2 is SMNVEV (reference sequence). CDR3 nucleotide sequence: TGTGCCAGCAGTTTAAATTTTGTTTCTGCTCCGGTAGACAACGAGCAGTACTTC. This sequence encodes CASSLNFVSAPVDNEQYF.

The chain carries TRBV4-1 and TRBJ1-2; D remains unclear. Looked up from germline, CDR1 is MGHRA and CDR2 is YSYEKL. The ends were cut back, 1 base at V and 8 bases at J, with 11 bases in the middle. This CDR3 comprises 13 residues. For the CDR3, the DNA is TGCGCCAGCAGCCAAGTGGGCCCGGGGGGCTACACCTTC. Protein: CASSQVGPGGYTF.

The V gene is TRBV30, the J gene TRBJ2-1; D call uncertain. The CDR3 consists of 13 residues. The germline V gene encodes CDR1 GTSNPN and CDR2 SVGIG (reference sequence). V gave up 0 bases and J gave up 5 bases, with 8 bases separating them. In DNA form, the CDR3 reads TGTGCCTGGAGTGTAAGCGAACACAATGAGCAGTTCTTC. It translates to CAWSVSEHNEQFF. Using reference TRBV30 and TRBJ2-1 for the parts outside the CDR3, the full variable domain is SQTIHQWPATLVQPVGSPLSLECTVEGTSNPNLYWYRQAAGRGLQLLFYSVGIGQISSEVPQNLSASRPQDRQFILSSKKLLLSDSGFYLCAWSVSEHNEQFFGPGTRLTVL.

The chain combines TRBV7-2 with TRBJ2-3; tentative D call: TRBD2 (5 bases). The CDR3 contains 15 residues. V gave up 4 bases and J gave up 1 base, with 12 bases separating them. Germline V lookup: CDR1 SGHTA, CDR2 FQGNSA. The CDR3: CASSYDSGGTDTQYF. The CDR3 DNA reads TGTGCCAGCAGCTATGACTCCGGGGGCACAGATACGCAGTATTTT.

This clone was detected only once. The chain recombines TRBV28 with TRBJ1-2, with a weak D call TRBD1 (5 bases). Per germline, CDR1 MDHEN and CDR2 SYDVKM. CDR3 size: 13 residues. Between the trimmed V and J ends, which lost 6 bases and 7 bases, there was a span of 15 bases. The CDR3 sequence is CASSPGGGTGYTF. The CDR3 DNA sequence: TGTGCCAGCAGCCCTGGGGGAGGGACTGGCTACACCTTC.

This chain connects TRBV28 to TRBJ2-7; D possibly uses TRBD1 or TRBD2 (5 bases each). Trimming stripped 5 bases from V and 2 bases from J, with 16 bases between. The CDR3 is 15 amino acids. Looked up from germline, CDR1 is MDHEN and CDR2 is SYDVKM. CDR3: CASSPSSRGTYEQYF. CDR3 bases: TGTGCCAGCAGTCCCTCCTCGAGGGGAACCTACGAGCAGTACTTC.

This clone has just one count. The J gene is TRBJ1-4, the V gene TRBV4-2; the D is unclear. The V end was cut by 0 bases, the J end by 4 bases, with 3 bases between. Per germline, CDR1 LGHNA and CDR2 YNFKEQ. The CDR3 length is 13 residues. CDR3 coding DNA: TGTGCCAGCAGCCAAGAAGATAATGAAAAACTGTTTTTT. As protein: CASSQEDNEKLFF.

This clone was counted a single time. The gene calls are TRBV7-8 and TRBJ1-1; D unresolved. Germline assignment: CDR1 SGHVS and CDR2 FQNEAQ. The CDR3 is made up of 12 amino acids. V lost 2 bases, J lost 4 bases, and 5 bases lay in between. The CDR3 loop reads CASSLFPTEAFF. CDR3 DNA: TGTGCCAGCAGCTTATTTCCCACTGAAGCTTTCTTT.

The chain carries TRBV27 and TRBJ2-3; D perhaps matches TRBD2 (6 bases). This CDR3 comprises 14 residues. Trimming took 5 bases from V and 5 from J, leaving 14 bases between them. CDR1 is MNHEY and CDR2 is SMNVEV in the germline V gene (reference sequence). As DNA, the CDR3 is TGTGCCAGCAGTCCGGGACTCTGGAGAGATACGCAGTATTTT. Its translation is CASSPGLWRDTQYF.

This clone was detected once. The CDR3 region has the DNA TGTGCCAGCAGCCTCGACAGAGACCTTTATGGCTACACCTTC. Translating gives CASSLDRDLYGYTF. The chain links TRBV28 to TRBJ1-2; TRBD1 is a possible D gene (5 bases). The CDR3 has 14 amino acids. V shed 6 bases and J shed 5 bases, with 16 bases lying between them. Looked up from germline, CDR1 is MDHEN and CDR2 is SYDVKM.

The chain combines TRBV6-5 with TRBJ1-1, with D possibly being TRBD1 (6 bases). Germline V gene data show CDR1 as MNHEY and CDR2 as SVGAGI. Trimming shortened V by 5 bases and J by 1 base, and 14 bases separated the two germline ends. This CDR3 is 15 amino acids long. The CDR3 is CASSAGRGGNTEAFF. The CDR3, as DNA: TGTGCCAGCAGTGCAGGGAGGGGGGGGAACACTGAAGCTTTCTTT.

The chain has TRBV19 and TRBJ2-7; 9 nucleotides agree with TRBD1. The CDR3 totals 15 residues. Trimming took 8 bases from V and 5 from J; bases not matched to a gene: 13. Germline CDR1 LNHDA, CDR2 SQIVND (reference sequence). This CDR3 reads CASAKGDRAFDEQYF. DNA of the CDR3: TGTGCCAGTGCGAAAGGGGACAGGGCCTTTGACGAGCAGTACTTC.

The chain carries TRBV28 and TRBJ2-3; tentative D call: TRBD1 (6 bases). V was shortened by 8 bases and J by 3 bases, with 12 bases between the two germline ends. Germline CDR1 and CDR2: MDHEN and SYDVKM. The CDR3 is 13 amino acids. The DNA of the CDR3 is TGTGCCAGCGCCGGGACAACGACAGATACGCAGTATTTT. It specifies CASAGTTTDTQYF.